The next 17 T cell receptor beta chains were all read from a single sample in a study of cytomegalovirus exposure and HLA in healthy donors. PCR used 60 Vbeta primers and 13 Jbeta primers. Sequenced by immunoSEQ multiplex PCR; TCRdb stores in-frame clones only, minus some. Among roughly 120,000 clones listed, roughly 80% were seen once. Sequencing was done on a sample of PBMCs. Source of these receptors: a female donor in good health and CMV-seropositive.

In DNA form, the CDR3 reads TGCAGCGTGGCCATCGACTTGGCCGGGGAGCTGTTTTTT. Residues: CSVAIDLAGELFF. The J gene is TRBJ2-2, the V gene TRBV29-1; no clear D. Germline CDR1 is SQVTM and CDR2 is ANQGSEA. The CDR3 runs 13 residues. V dropped 6 bases and J dropped 6 bases, with 14 bases sitting between them.

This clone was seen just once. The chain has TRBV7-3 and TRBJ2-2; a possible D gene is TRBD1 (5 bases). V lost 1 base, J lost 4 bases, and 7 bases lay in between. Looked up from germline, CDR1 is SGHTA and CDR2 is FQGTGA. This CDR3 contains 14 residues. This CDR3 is CASSLNQGTGELFF. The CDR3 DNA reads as TGTGCCAGCAGCTTAAACCAGGGCACCGGGGAGCTGTTTTTT.

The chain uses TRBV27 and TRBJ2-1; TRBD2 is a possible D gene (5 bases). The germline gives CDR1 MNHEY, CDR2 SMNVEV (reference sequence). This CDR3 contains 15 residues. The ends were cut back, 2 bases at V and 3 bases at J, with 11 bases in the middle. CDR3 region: CASSLGGSDYNEQFF. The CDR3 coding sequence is TGTGCCAGCAGTTTAGGAGGTAGCGACTACAATGAGCAGTTCTTC.

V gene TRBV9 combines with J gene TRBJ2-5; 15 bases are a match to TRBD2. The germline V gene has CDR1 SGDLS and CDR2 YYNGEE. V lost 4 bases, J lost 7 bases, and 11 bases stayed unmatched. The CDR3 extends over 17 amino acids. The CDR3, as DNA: TGTGCCAGCAGCTCGGGACTAGCGGGGGGCCTCCACGCGACCCAGTACTTC. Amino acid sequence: CASSSGLAGGLHATQYF.

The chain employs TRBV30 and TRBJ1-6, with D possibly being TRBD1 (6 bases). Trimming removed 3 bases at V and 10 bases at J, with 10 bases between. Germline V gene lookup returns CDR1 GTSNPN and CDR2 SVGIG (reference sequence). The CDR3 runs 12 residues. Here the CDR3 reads CAWRAQGSPLHF. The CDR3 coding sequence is TGTGCCTGGAGGGCCCAGGGGTCACCCCTCCACTTT. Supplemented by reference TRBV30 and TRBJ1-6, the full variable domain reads SQTIHQWPATLVQPVGSPLSLECTVEGTSNPNLYWYRQAAGRGLQLLFYSVGIGQISSEVPQNLSASRPQDRQFILSSKKLLLSDSGFYLCAWRAQGSPLHFGNGTRLTVT.

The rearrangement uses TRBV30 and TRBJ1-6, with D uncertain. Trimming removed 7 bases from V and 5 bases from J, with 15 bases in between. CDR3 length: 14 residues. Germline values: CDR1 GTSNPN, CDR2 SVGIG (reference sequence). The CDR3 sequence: CAFADWGHNSPLHF. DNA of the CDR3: TGTGCCTTCGCGGACTGGGGTCATAATTCACCCCTCCACTTT.

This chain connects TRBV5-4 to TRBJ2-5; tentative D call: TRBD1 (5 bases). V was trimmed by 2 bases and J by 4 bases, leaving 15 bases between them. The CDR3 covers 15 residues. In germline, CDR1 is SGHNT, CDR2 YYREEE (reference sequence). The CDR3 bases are TGTGCCAGCAGCTTCGTAAAGGGTGGGGCAGAGACCCAGTACTTC. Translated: CASSFVKGGAETQYF.

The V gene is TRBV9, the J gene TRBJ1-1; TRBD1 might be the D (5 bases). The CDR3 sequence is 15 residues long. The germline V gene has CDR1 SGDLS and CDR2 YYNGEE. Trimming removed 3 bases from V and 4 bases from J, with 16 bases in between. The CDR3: CASSATVSKGTEAFF. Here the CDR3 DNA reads TGTGCCAGCAGCGCGACAGTTTCTAAGGGCACTGAAGCTTTCTTT.

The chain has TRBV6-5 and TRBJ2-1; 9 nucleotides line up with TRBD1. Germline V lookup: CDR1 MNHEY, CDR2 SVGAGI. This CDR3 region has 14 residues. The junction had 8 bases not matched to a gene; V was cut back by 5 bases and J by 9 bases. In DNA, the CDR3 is TGTGCCAGCAGTCCCCGGGACAGGGAAGGTGAGCAGTTCTTC. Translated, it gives CASSPRDREGEQFF.

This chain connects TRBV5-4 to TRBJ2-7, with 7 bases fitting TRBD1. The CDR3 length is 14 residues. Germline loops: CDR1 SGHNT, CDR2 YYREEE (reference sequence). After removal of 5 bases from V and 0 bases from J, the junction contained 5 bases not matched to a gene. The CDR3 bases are TGTGCCAGCAGTCTGAGGGACAGCTCCTACGAGCAGTACTTC. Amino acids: CASSLRDSSYEQYF.

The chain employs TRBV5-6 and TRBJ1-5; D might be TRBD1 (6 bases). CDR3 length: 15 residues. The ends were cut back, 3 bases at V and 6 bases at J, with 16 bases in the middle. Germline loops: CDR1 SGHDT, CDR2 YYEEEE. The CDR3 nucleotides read TGTGCCAGCAGCTCCTGGAGGGGGGGGCTTCAGCCCCAGCATTTT. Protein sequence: CASSSWRGGLQPQHF. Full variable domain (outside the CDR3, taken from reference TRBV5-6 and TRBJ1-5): DAGVTQSPTHLIKTRGQQVTLRCSPKSGHDTVSWYQQALGQGPQFIFQYYEEEERQRGNFPDRFSGHQFPNYSSELNVNALLLGDSALYLCASSSWRGGLQPQHFGDGTRLSIL.

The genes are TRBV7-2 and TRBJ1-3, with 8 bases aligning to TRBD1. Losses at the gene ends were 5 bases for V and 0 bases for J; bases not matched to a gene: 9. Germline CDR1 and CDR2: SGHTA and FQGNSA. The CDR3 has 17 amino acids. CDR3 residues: CASSPLDRVHSGNTIYF. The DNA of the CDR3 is TGTGCCAGCAGCCCCCTGGACAGGGTCCACTCTGGAAACACCATATATTTT. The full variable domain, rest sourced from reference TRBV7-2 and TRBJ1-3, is GAGVSQSPSNKVTEKGKDVELRCDPISGHTALYWYRQSLGQGLEFLIYFQGNSAPDKSGLPSDRFSAERTGGSVSTLTIQRTQQEDSAVYLCASSPLDRVHSGNTIYFGEGSWLTVV.

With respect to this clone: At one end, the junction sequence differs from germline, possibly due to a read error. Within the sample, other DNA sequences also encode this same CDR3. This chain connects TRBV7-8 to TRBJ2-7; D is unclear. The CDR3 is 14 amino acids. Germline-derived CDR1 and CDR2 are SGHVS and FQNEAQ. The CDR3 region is CASSPAQAGYEQYF. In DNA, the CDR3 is TGTGCCAGCAGCCCCGCCCAGGCAGGCTACGAGCAATACTTC.

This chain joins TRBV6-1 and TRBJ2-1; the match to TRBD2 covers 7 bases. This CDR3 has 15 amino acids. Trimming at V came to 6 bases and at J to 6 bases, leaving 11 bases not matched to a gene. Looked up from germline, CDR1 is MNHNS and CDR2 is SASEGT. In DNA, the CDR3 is TGTGCCAGCAGCGCCGCGGGGGTCGGGGGCAATGAGCAGTTCTTC. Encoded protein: CASSAAGVGGNEQFF.

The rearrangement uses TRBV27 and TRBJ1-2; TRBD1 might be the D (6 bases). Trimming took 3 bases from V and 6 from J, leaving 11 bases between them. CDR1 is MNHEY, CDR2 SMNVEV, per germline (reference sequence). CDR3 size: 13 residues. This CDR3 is CASSLQGRDGYTF. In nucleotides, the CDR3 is TGTGCCAGCAGTTTGCAGGGGCGGGATGGCTACACCTTC.

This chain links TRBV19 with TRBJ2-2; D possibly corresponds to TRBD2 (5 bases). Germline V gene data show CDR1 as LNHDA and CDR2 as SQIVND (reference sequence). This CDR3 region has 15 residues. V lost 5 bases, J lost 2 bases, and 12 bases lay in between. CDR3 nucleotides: TGTGCCAGTAGTTTGAGGGAAATTAACACCGGGGAGCTGTTTTTT. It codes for CASSLREINTGELFF. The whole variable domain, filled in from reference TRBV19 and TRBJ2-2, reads DGGITQSPKYLFRKEGQNVTLSCEQNLNHDAMYWYRQDPGQGLRLIYYSQIVNDFQKGDIAEGYSVSREKKESFPLTVTSAQKNPTAFYLCASSLREINTGELFFGEGSRLTVL.

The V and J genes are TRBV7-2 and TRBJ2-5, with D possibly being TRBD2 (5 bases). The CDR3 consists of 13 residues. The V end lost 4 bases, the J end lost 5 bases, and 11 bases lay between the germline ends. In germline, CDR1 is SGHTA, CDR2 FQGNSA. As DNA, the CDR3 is TGTGCCAGCAGCTCAGGACTTTTCGAGACCCAGTACTTC. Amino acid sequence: CASSSGLFETQYF.